This T cell receptor beta chain was observed in a study of T cell responses to AZD1222 COVID-19 vaccine. Whole-study results and caveats: Clonal diversity was possibly underestimated, and white British individuals and females predominated among donors. Close to half of spike-specific TCRs reportedly recognize unmutated variant regions. Repertoires were collected only later (after the peak T cell response had occurred). Spike-specific TCR breadth and depth rose after two AZD1222 doses.

In the case of this clone: Its matching antigen is unknown.

Profiled with immunoSEQ multiplex PCR; TCRdb holds only in-frame clones, not every one. The sample holds some 92,000 clones; around 91% are singletons and the top ten take 5.2%. Sample: peripheral blood, taken on day 0 of MenACWY control vaccination. The sequence derives from an adult in good health.

CDR3 sequence reads: CASSTRSNQPQHF. The CDR3 region has the DNA TGTGCCAGCAGTACGCGGAGCAATCAGCCCCAGCATTTT. The chain is built from TRBV6-2 or TRBV6-3 and TRBJ1-5; D is uncertain. Trimming stripped 5 bases from V and 1 base from J, with 6 bases between. The CDR3 is 13 amino acids. The germline V gene encodes CDR1 MNHEY and CDR2 SVGEGT.